This paragraph reports one T cell receptor beta chain. The antigen is unknown. This specimen comes from a study of T cells after yellow fever vaccination. Study-wide results and limits: Abundant contaminating clonotypes from the bulk population could appear in FACS-sorted repertoires. Reappearance after the booster was observed for most primary-vaccination clones (96% CD4, about 86% CD8). Peak timing came faster in the weaker secondary response, day 5 versus 15.

Template-switching 5'RACE yielded the TCR cDNA; a universal primer site and UMIs were added in the process. In TCRdb, the 5' RACE reads were re-called with MiXCR into one record per CDR3 protein. Of some 110,000 distinct CDR3 sequences in the sample, around 8.6% were seen once. V shed 0 bases and J shed 1 base, with 7 bases lying between them. CDR3 length equals 14 residues. Germline V CDR1 and CDR2: SGHRS, YFSETQ. This clonotype was obtained from a young man who received the YFV17D yellow fever vaccine. The chain employs TRBV5-1 and TRBJ2-5; D gene ambiguous. Material: CD8+ T cells sorted from PBMCs, obtained 45 days after the yellow fever booster vaccination. The CDR3 protein is CASSLEGTQETQYF. The CDR3 nucleotides are TGCGCCAGCAGCTTGGAAGGCACCCAAGAGACCCAGTACTTC.